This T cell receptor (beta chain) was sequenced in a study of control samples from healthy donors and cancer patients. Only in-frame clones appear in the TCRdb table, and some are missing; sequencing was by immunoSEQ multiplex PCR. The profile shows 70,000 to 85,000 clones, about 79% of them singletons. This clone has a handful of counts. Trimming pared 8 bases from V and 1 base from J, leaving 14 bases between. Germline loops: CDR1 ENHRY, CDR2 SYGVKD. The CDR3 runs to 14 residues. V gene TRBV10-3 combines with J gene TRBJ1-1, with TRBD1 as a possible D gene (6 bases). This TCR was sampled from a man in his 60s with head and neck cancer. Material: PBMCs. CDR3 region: CAIGQGIRNTEAFF. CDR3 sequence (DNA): TGTGCCATCGGCCAGGGGATAAGGAACACTGAAGCTTTCTTT.